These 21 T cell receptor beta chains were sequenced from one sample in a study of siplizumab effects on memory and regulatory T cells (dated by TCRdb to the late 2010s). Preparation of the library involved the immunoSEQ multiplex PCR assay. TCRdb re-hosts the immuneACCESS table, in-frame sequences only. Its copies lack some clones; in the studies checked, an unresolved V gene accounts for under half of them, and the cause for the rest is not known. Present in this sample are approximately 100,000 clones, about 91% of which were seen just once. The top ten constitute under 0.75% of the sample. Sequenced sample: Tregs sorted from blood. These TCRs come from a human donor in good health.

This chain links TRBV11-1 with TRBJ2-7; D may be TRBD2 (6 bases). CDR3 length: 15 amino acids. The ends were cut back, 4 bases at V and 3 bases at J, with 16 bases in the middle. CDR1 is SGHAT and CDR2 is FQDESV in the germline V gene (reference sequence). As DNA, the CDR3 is TGTGCCAGCAGCTCCCCGACTAGGTTGGTCTACGAGCAGTACTTC. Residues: CASSSPTRLVYEQYF.

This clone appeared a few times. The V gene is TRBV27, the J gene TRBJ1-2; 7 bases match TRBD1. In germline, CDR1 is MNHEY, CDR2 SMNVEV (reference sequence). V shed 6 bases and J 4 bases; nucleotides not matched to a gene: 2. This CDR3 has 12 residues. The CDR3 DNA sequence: TGTGCCAGCAGCCGACAGGGCTATGGCTACACCTTC. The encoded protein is CASSRQGYGYTF.

The CDR3 loop reads CASSFDPDQPQHF. In nucleotides, the CDR3 is TGTGCCAGCAGCTTCGATCCGGATCAGCCCCAGCATTTT. This chain uses TRBV11-2 with TRBJ1-5, with D hard to call. Germline V gene data show CDR1 as SGHAT and CDR2 as FQNNGV. The CDR3 totals 13 residues. V was pared by 3 bases and J by 5 bases, with 8 bases between.

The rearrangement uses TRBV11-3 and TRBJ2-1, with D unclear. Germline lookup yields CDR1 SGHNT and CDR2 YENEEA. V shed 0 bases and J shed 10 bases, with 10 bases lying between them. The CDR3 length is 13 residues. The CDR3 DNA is TGTGCCAGCAGCTTAGAAGGCCTCGGGGAGCAGTTCTTC. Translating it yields CASSLEGLGEQFF.

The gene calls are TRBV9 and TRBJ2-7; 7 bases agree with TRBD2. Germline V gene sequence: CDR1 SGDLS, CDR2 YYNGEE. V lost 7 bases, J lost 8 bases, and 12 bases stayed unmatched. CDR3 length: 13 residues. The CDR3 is CASGEASGGKQYF. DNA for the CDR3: TGTGCCAGCGGGGAGGCTAGCGGAGGGAAGCAGTACTTC.

Here the CDR3 reads CASSSNPQVFAFF. Here the CDR3 DNA reads TGTGCCAGCAGTTCGAACCCGCAGGTGTTCGCTTTCTTT. This rearrangement joins TRBV6-1 to TRBJ1-1, with D uncertain. With 5 bases removed from V and 11 bases from J, the gap between germline ends came to 18 bases. The CDR3 has 13 residues. CDR1 is MNHNS, CDR2 SASEGT, per germline.

CDR3 region: CASSKTGKNQPQHF. CDR3 in DNA: TGTGCCAGCAGTAAGACAGGGAAGAATCAGCCCCAGCATTTT. V usage is TRBV27 and J usage is TRBJ1-5; 7 bases align to TRBD1. V was clipped by 5 bases and J by 4 bases; unmatched bases: 5. The V gene's germline CDR1 is MNHEY and CDR2 SMNVEV (reference sequence). The CDR3 has 14 residues.

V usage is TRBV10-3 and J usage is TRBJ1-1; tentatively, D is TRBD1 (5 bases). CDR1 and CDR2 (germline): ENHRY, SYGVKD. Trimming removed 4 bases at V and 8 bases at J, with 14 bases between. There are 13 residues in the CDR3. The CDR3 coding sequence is TGTGCCATCAGTGCCGAAAGGGCAGGGGAAGCTTTCTTT. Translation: CAISAERAGEAFF.

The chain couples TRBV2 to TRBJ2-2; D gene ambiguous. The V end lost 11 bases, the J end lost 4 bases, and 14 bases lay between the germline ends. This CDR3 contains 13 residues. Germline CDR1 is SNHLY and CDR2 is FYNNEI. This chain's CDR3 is CAVKSFFTGELFF. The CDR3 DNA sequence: TGTGCCGTGAAGAGCTTCTTCACCGGGGAGCTGTTTTTT. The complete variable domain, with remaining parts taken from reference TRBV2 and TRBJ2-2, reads EPEVTQTPSHQVTQMGQEVILRCVPISNHLYFYWYRQILGQKVEFLVSFYNNEISEKSEIFDDQFSVERPDGSNFTLKIRSTKLEDSAMYFCAVKSFFTGELFFGEGSRLTVL.

The chain's CDR3 is CASSLPRGASGANVLTF. In DNA, the CDR3 is TGTGCCAGCAGCTTGCCGAGGGGGGCTTCTGGGGCCAACGTCCTGACTTTC. The J gene is TRBJ2-6, the V gene TRBV5-4; D assignment may be TRBD1 or TRBD2 (6 bases each). Germline CDR1 reads SGHNT; CDR2 reads YYREEE (reference sequence). V lost 1 base, J lost 1 base, and 12 bases lay in between. This CDR3 is built from 17 residues. The complete variable domain, with remaining parts taken from reference TRBV5-4 and TRBJ2-6, reads ETGVTQSPTHLIKTRGQQVTLRCSSQSGHNTVSWYQQALGQGPQFIFQYYREEENGRGNFPPRFSGLQFPNYSSELNVNALELDDSALYLCASSLPRGASGANVLTFGAGSRLTVL.

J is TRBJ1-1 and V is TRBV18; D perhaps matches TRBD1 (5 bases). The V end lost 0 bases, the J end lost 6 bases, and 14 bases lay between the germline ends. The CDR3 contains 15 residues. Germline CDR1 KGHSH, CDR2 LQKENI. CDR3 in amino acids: CASSPPLRRGAEAFF. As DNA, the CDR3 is TGTGCCAGCTCACCACCCCTGCGGCGGGGGGCTGAAGCTTTCTTT.

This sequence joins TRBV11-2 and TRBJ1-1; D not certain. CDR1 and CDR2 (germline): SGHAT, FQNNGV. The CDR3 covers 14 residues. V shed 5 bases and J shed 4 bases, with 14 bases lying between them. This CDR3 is CASSAPPAGTEAFF. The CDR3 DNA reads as TGTGCCAGCAGCGCCCCCCCCGCGGGCACTGAAGCTTTCTTT.

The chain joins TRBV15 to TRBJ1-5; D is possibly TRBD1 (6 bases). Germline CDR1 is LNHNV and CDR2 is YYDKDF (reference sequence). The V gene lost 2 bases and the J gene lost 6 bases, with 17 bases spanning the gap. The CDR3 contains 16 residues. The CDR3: CATSRQRGAGAQPQHF. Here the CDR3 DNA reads TGTGCCACCAGCAGACAGAGGGGAGCGGGGGCTCAGCCCCAGCATTTT.

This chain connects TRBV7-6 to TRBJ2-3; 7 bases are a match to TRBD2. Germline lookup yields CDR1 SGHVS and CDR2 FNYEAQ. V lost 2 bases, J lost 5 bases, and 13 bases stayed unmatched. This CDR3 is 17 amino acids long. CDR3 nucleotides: TGTGCCAGCAGCTTACTCGGTAGGGCTAGCGGAAGAGATACGCAGTATTTT. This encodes CASSLLGRASGRDTQYF.

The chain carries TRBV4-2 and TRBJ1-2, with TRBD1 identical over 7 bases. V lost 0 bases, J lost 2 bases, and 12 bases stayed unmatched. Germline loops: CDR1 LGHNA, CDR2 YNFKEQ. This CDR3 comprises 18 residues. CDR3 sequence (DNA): TGTGCCAGCAGCCAAGACCCGGACAGGCCCACTATAAACTATGGCTACACCTTC. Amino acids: CASSQDPDRPTINYGYTF.

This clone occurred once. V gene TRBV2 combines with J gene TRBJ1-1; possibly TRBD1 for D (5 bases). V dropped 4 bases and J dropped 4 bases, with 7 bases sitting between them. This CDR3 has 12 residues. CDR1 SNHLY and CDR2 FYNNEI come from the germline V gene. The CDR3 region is CASSGQTTEAFF. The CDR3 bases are TGTGCCAGCAGTGGACAGACCACTGAAGCTTTCTTT.

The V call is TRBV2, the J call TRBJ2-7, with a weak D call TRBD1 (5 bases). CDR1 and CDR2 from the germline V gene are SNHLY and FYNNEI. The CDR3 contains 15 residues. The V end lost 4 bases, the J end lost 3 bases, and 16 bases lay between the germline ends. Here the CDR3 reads CASSAGAGWGYEQYF. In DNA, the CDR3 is TGTGCCAGCAGTGCGGGCGCAGGGTGGGGCTACGAGCAGTACTTC. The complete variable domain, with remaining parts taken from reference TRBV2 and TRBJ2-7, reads EPEVTQTPSHQVTQMGQEVILRCVPISNHLYFYWYRQILGQKVEFLVSFYNNEISEKSEIFDDQFSVERPDGSNFTLKIRSTKLEDSAMYFCASSAGAGWGYEQYFGPGTRLTVT.

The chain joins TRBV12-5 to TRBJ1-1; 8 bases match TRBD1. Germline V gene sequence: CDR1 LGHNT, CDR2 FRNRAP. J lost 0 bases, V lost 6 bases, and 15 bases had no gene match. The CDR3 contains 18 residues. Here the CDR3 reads CASGPQTGVVKLNTEAFF. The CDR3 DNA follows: TGTGCTAGTGGACCCCAGACAGGGGTCGTAAAATTGAACACTGAAGCTTTCTTT. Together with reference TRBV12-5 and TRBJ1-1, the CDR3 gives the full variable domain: DARVTQTPRHKVTEMGQEVTMRCQPILGHNTVFWYRQTMMQGLELLAYFRNRAPLDDSGMPKDRFSAEMPDATLATLKIQPSEPRDSAVYFCASGPQTGVVKLNTEAFFGQGTRLTVV.

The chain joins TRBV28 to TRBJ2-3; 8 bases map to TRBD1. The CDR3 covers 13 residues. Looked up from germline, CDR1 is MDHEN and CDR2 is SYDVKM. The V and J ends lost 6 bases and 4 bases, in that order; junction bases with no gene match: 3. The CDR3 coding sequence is TGTGCCAGCAGCCGACAGGGGCCAGATACGCAGTATTTT. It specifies CASSRQGPDTQYF.

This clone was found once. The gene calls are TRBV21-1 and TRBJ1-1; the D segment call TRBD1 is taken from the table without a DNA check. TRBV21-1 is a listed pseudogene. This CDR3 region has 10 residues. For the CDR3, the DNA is TGTGCCAGCAGAAAGGGGGAAGCTTTCTTT. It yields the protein CASRKGEAFF.

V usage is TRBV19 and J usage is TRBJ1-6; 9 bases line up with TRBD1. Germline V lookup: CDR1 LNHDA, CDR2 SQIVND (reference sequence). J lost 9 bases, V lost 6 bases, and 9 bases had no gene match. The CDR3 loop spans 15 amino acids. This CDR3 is CASRGTGTGRSPLHF. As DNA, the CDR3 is TGTGCCAGTAGAGGGACCGGGACAGGGCGTTCACCCCTCCACTTT.